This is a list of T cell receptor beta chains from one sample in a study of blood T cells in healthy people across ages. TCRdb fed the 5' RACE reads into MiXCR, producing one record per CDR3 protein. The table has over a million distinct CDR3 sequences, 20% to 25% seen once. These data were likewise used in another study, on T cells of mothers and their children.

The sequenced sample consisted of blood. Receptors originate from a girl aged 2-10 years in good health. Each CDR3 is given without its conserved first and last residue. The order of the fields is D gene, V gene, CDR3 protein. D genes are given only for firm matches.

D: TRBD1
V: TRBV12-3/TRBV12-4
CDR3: ASSETGAASPLH

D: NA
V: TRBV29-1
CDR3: SVESGRQNTEAF

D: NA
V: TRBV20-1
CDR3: SARPSGSLSSYEQY

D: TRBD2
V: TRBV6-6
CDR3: ASRASSGSWYEQY

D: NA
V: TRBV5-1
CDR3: ASSLEGRSYEQY

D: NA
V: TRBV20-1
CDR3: SALGQTLQETQY

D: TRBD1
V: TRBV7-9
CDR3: ASSLEGQGFPQY

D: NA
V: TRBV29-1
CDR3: SVSTSYGYT

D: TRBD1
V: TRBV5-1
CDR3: ASSLGTGAGANVLT

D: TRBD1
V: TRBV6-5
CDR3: ASTAGTGGGYEQY

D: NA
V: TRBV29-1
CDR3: SLGLSQGGYT

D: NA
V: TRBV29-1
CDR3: SVGLRTTFEQF

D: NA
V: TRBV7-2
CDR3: ASSGSGTVSYEQY

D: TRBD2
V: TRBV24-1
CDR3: ATSDSWTSGKQY

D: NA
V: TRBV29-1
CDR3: SVLILGSRLYNEQF

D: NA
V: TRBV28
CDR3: ASSFAVGEGSLNQPQH

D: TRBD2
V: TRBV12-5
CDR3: ASGQPLAGKETQY

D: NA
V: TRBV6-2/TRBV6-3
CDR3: ASSHGSALDVYNEQF

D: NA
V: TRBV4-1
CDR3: ASSQETGVYTQY

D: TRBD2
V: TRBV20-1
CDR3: SARDSGTPFSEQY

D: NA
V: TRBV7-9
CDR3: ASSPSSFDRMNTEAF

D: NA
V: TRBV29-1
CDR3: SVARILDEKLF

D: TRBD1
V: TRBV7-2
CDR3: ASSRDRREHNEQF

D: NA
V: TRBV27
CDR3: ASSLSYNTEAF

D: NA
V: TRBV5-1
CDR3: ASQVGLGSYEQY

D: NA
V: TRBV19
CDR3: ASRGGTGPLH

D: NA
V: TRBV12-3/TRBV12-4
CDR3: ASSLGGSMNTEAF

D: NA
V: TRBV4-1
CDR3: ASSPVARSSEKLV

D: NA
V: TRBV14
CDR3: ASSPAWASSYNEQF

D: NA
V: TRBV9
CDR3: ASSVDGTVGNEQF

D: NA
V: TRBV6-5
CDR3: ASSYSRGKETQY

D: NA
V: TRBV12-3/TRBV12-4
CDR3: ASSLATLGRPYGYT

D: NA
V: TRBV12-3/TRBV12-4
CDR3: ASRVSSYNSPLH

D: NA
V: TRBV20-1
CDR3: SAPSGTQY

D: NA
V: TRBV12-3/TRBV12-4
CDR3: ASSFQGHSNQPQH

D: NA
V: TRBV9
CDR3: ASSEDRFTDTQY

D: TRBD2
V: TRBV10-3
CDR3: AISELLAGDSTDTQY

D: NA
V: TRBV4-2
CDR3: ASSQARGEGGETQY

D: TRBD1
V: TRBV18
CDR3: ASSPGQGIPYEQY

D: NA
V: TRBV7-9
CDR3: ASSLGGALGGYT

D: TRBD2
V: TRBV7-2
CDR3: ASSLVGLAGTSTDTQY

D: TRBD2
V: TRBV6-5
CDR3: ASSTTSSGGIKNIQY

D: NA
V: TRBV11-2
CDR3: ASSLGPDASFSNEKLF

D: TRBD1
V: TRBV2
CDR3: ASSEVLGQGAPGELF

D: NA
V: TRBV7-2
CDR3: ASSLIGVKFTEAF

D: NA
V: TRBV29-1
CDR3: SVGTLSPVGASRGYNEQF

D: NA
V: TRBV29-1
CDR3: SAGEEGSETQY

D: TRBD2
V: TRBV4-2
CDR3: ASSLGEGGDDEQY

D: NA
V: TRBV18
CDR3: ASSVQVEASTEAF

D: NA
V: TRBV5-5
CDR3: ASTKNGRGGAVTQY

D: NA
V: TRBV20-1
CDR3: SAPGVTGLETQY

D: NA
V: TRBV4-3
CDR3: ASSQDLVSGYT

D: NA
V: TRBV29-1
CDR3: SVKEYAPQETQY

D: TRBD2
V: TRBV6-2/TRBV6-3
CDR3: ASSIGLAGSSYNEQF

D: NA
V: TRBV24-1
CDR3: ATSDINGELF

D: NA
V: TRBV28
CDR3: ASSLAPDLNEQY

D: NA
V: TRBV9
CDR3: ASSVAPTNTEAF